One sample yielded the 21 T cell receptor beta chains listed below, sequenced in a study of T cells in Graves' hyperthyroidism and ophthalmopathy. Amplification targeted TCR beta CDR3 regions from RNA transcripts. Carried out on the TCR CDR3, a first-round RT-PCR used the HTBI primer set. TCRdb re-derived calls from the multiplex PCR reads in MiXCR, one entry per CDR3 protein. The data contain about 710,000 distinct CDR3 sequences, less than 20% of them singletons. What was sequenced was blood. All receptors come from a man aged 18-30 years with Graves' hyperthyroidism.

The V gene is TRBV4-3, the J gene TRBJ2-1, with D uncertain. This CDR3 region has 13 residues. Germline CDR1 and CDR2: LGHNA and YSLEER. Trimming removed 1 base from V and 10 bases from J, with 11 bases in between. The CDR3 sequence is CASSQVDSPEQFF. As DNA, the CDR3 is TGCGCCAGCAGCCAAGTGGATTCGCCCGAGCAGTTCTTC.

The chain carries TRBV19 and TRBJ1-2; no clear D. With 6 bases removed from V and 4 bases from J, the gap between germline ends came to 15 bases. The length of the CDR3 is 14 residues. Germline values: CDR1 LNHDA, CDR2 SQIVND (reference sequence). The CDR3 protein is CASREGRTIYGYTF. The CDR3 bases are TGTGCCAGTAGAGAGGGCAGAACGATCTATGGCTACACCTTC.

Ten or more counts support this clonotype. The J gene is TRBJ2-7, the V gene TRBV2; weak D call: TRBD2 (6 bases). The CDR3 length is 13 residues. Germline values: CDR1 SNHLY, CDR2 FYNNEI. Trimming took 5 bases from V and 5 from J, leaving 13 bases between them. The CDR3 DNA reads TGTGCCAGCAGTCGGGACTCACCCGACGAGCAGTACTTC. It encodes CASSRDSPDEQYF.

This clonotype has at least ten counts. This chain joins TRBV6-2 or TRBV6-3 and TRBJ1-1; D uncertain. Germline assignment: CDR1 MNHEY and CDR2 SVGEGT. V was cut by 4 bases and J by 5 bases, with 11 bases left in between. The length of the CDR3 is 13 residues. The CDR3 bases are TGTGCCAGCAGTTTTTCCCTCGGTACTGAAGCTTTCTTT. It yields the protein CASSFSLGTEAFF.

Only a few counts were recorded for this clonotype. This chain joins TRBV9 and TRBJ2-2; D not certain. From germline, CDR1 is SGDLS and CDR2 YYNGEE. Trimming removed 0 bases from V and 6 bases from J, with 9 bases in between. The CDR3 covers 14 residues. The CDR3 reads CASSVGVLAGELFF. The DNA of the CDR3 is TGTGCCAGCAGCGTAGGAGTTCTGGCCGGGGAGCTGTTTTTT. Supplemented by reference TRBV9 and TRBJ2-2, the full variable domain reads DSGVTQTPKHLITATGQRVTLRCSPRSGDLSVYWYQQSLDQGLQFLIQYYNGEERAKGNILERFSAQQFPDLHSELNLSSLELGDSALYFCASSVGVLAGELFFGEGSRLTVL.

Ten or more counts support this clonotype. This chain connects TRBV12-3 or TRBV12-4 to TRBJ2-7, with a weak D call TRBD2 (5 bases). This CDR3 contains 17 residues. With 3 bases removed from V and 0 bases from J, the gap between germline ends came to 18 bases. The CDR3 is CASSLFRSGLGSYEQYF. For the CDR3, the DNA is TGTGCCAGCAGTTTGTTTAGGAGCGGTCTGGGCTCCTACGAGCAGTACTTC.

This chain uses TRBV29-1 with TRBJ2-7, with 8 bases aligning to TRBD2. CDR3 size: 13 residues. From germline, CDR1 is SQVTM and CDR2 ANQGSEA. V lost 6 bases, J lost 0 bases, and 4 bases stayed unmatched. The CDR3 coding sequence is TGCAGCGTGGCCGGGACTAGCTCCTACGAGCAGTACTTC. Protein product: CSVAGTSSYEQYF.

This clonotype turned up a few times. The rearrangement joins TRBV10-2 to TRBJ1-1, with unresolved D. Trimming stripped 3 bases from V and 6 bases from J, with 5 bases between. Per germline, CDR1 WSHSY and CDR2 SAAADI. This CDR3 is 11 amino acids long. Written as DNA, the CDR3 is TGCGCCAGCAGTGATGTGGCTGAAGCTTTCTTT. It codes for CASSDVAEAFF.

This clonotype has a count of ten or more. The chain combines TRBV28 with TRBJ2-1; D possibly corresponds to TRBD2 (7 bases). Looked up from germline, CDR1 is MDHEN and CDR2 is SYDVKM. Trimming pared 5 bases from V and 8 bases from J, leaving 13 bases between. The CDR3 length is 13 residues. The CDR3 nucleotides read TGTGCCAGCAGTAGGGGGGAGGGCGATGAGCAGTTCTTC. Its translation: CASSRGEGDEQFF.

The chain couples TRBV12-3 or TRBV12-4 to TRBJ2-5, with 8 nucleotides matching TRBD1. V gave up 6 bases and J gave up 3 bases; unmatched junction bases: 6. This CDR3 has 14 amino acids. CDR3 protein: CASRYGQGKETQYF. The DNA of the CDR3 is TGTGCCAGCAGATACGGACAGGGCAAAGAGACCCAGTACTTC.

This clonotype has a handful of counts. The V call is TRBV28, the J call TRBJ1-5; D unresolved. CDR3 length: 17 amino acids. Trimming pared 2 bases from V and 0 bases from J, leaving 14 bases between. Germline V CDR1 and CDR2: MDHEN, SYDVKM. CDR3 protein: CASSLRLQPYSNQPQHF. CDR3 bases: TGTGCCAGCAGTTTACGGCTCCAACCCTATAGCAATCAGCCCCAGCATTTT.

This clonotype was observed a handful of times. The chain has TRBV5-5 and TRBJ1-5, with D tentatively TRBD1 (6 bases). The CDR3 spans 17 residues. With 0 bases removed from V and 3 bases from J, the gap between germline ends came to 16 bases. CDR1 is SGHKS and CDR2 is YYEKEE in the germline V gene (reference sequence). CDR3 coding DNA: TGTGCCAGCAGCTTGGGGGCCGGGGCAGGGGACAATCAGCCCCAGCATTTT. Its protein product is CASSLGAGAGDNQPQHF.

This clonotype was seen more than once but under ten times. This rearrangement joins TRBV6-5 to TRBJ2-1, with TRBD1 identical over 9 bases. Germline assignment: CDR1 MNHEY and CDR2 SVGAGI. Trimming at V came to 2 bases and at J to 5 bases, leaving 4 bases not matched to a gene. CDR3 size: 15 residues. CDR3 sequence (DNA): TGTGCCAGCAGTTACGGCGGGACAGGGCACAATGAGCAGTTCTTC. Protein product: CASSYGGTGHNEQFF.

The CDR3: CSVEGLAGGIRYNEQFF. The CDR3 nucleotides are TGCAGCGTTGAAGGACTAGCGGGAGGTATCCGCTACAATGAGCAGTTCTTC. J is TRBJ2-1 and V is TRBV29-1, with 13 bases aligning to TRBD2. The germline gives CDR1 SQVTM, CDR2 ANQGSEA. The CDR3 is 17 residues long. Trimming took 1 base from V and 3 from J; bases not matched to a gene: 6.

This clonotype was seen ten or more times. The rearrangement joins TRBV7-9 to TRBJ2-7; 9 bases are a match to TRBD1. Germline CDR1 SEHNR, CDR2 FQNEAQ (reference sequence). This CDR3 is built from 13 residues. With V trimmed by 6 bases and J by 5 bases, 5 bases remained unmatched. For the CDR3, the DNA is TGTGCCAGCAGGGGGACAGGGCTCAACGAGCAGTACTTC. Translated: CASRGTGLNEQYF.

The J gene is TRBJ2-3, the V gene TRBV24-1; D unresolved. The CDR3 contains 16 residues. Germline V gene sequence: CDR1 KGHDR, CDR2 SFDVKD. Deletions cut 2 bases from V and 2 bases from J, with 13 bases between. The CDR3 is CATSDYPTGYTDTQYF. The CDR3 DNA follows: TGTGCCACCAGTGATTACCCGACGGGTTACACAGATACGCAGTATTTT.

The chain has TRBV20-1 and TRBJ2-4; D remains ambiguous. The CDR3 runs to 15 residues. Trimming pared 5 bases from V and 5 bases from J, leaving 19 bases between. Germline lookup yields CDR1 DFQATT and CDR2 SNEGSKA (reference sequence). The CDR3 bases are TGCAGTGCTCCGATGGCGGCCTTAATCGAAAACATTCAGTACTTC. This encodes CSAPMAALIENIQYF.

The chain carries TRBV20-1 and TRBJ1-1, with D perhaps TRBD1 (6 bases). The CDR3 is made up of 15 amino acids. Trimming shortened V by 6 bases and J by 1 base, and 18 bases separated the two germline ends. Germline loops: CDR1 DFQATT, CDR2 SNEGSKA (reference sequence). The CDR3 reads CSAALVKGGNTEAFF. The CDR3 nucleotides read TGCAGTGCAGCTTTGGTCAAGGGGGGGAACACTGAAGCTTTCTTT.

The J gene is TRBJ2-7, the V gene TRBV29-1; the D is unclear. Germline lookup yields CDR1 SQVTM and CDR2 ANQGSEA. V gave up 3 bases and J gave up 1 base, with 7 bases separating them. The CDR3 length is 12 residues. This CDR3 is CSVDMGSYEQYF. CDR3 coding DNA: TGCAGCGTTGATATGGGTTCCTACGAGCAGTACTTC.

The sample holds many counts of this clonotype. This chain joins TRBV28 and TRBJ1-1; no clear D. Germline CDR1 reads MDHEN; CDR2 reads SYDVKM. The CDR3 consists of 13 residues. V was cut by 6 bases and J by 6 bases, with 14 bases left in between. CDR3 protein: CASSLQYRAEAFF. CDR3 bases: TGTGCCAGCAGCCTGCAGTATCGGGCTGAAGCTTTCTTT.

CDR3 loop: CSVEDGVGAGELFF. In nucleotides, the CDR3 is TGCAGCGTTGAAGATGGTGTGGGGGCCGGGGAGCTGTTTTTT. The rearrangement joins TRBV29-1 to TRBJ2-2; tentatively, D is TRBD1 or TRBD2 (5 bases each). Germline V lookup: CDR1 SQVTM, CDR2 ANQGSEA. The CDR3 covers 14 residues. The V end was cut by 0 bases, the J end by 6 bases, with 11 bases between.